The 31 T cell receptor beta chains below all came from one sample that was sequenced in a study of early T cells in non-severe SARS-CoV-2 infection. One entry per CDR3 protein, called by TCRdb with MiXCR from the 5' RACE reads. Altogether fewer than 120,000 distinct CDR3 sequences are present, around 13% being singletons, with the ten largest covering around 3.7%. The sequenced sample was whole blood, obtained at baseline. Receptors were obtained from an adult who was a healthcare worker with PCR-confirmed SARS-CoV-2 infection or an uninfected control (not recorded which).

This clonotype appeared many times. The chain combines TRBV6-6 with TRBJ1-4; tentatively, D is TRBD1 (6 bases). Looked up from germline, CDR1 is MNHNY and CDR2 is SVGAGI (reference sequence). Trimming removed 7 bases at V and 6 bases at J, with 12 bases between. The CDR3 length is 13 residues. CDR3 sequence reads: CASTNRVYEKLFF. Here the CDR3 DNA reads TGTGCCAGCACCAACAGGGTTTATGAAAAACTGTTTTTT.

Details on this clonotype: This sequence may be a read error, since a much larger clone differs from it by one base. Likely a read error: the CDR3 ends without its conserved phenylalanine or tryptophan. V and J are TRBV5-1 and TRBJ2-5; D is ambiguous. This CDR3 comprises 16 residues. The germline V gene encodes CDR1 SGHRS and CDR2 YFSETQ. V was pared by 1 base and J by 1 base, with 14 bases between. CDR3 in DNA: TGCGCCAGCAGCTTGCCTCCGGGTCAGTCCCAAGAGACCCAGTACTTG. As protein: CASSLPPGQSQETQYL.

The chain uses TRBV7-9 and TRBJ1-4; TRBD1 might be the D (6 bases). Germline V gene sequence: CDR1 SEHNR, CDR2 FQNEAQ (reference sequence). V lost 2 bases, J lost 6 bases, and 16 bases lay in between. The CDR3 runs to 16 residues. CDR3 sequence: CASSLKWGAKDEKLFF. The CDR3 region has the DNA TGTGCCAGCAGCTTAAAATGGGGGGCGAAAGATGAAAAACTGTTTTTT. The whole variable domain, filled in from reference TRBV7-9 and TRBJ1-4, reads DTGVSQNPRHKITKRGQNVTFRCDPISEHNRLYWYRQTLGQGPEFLTYFQNEAQLEKSRLLSDRFSAERPKGSFSTLEIQRTEQGDSAMYLCASSLKWGAKDEKLFFGSGTQLSVL.

This clonotype was found many times. The chain couples TRBV28 to TRBJ1-1, with D uncertain. Germline V gene lookup returns CDR1 MDHEN and CDR2 SYDVKM. V was pared by 2 bases and J by 1 base, with 5 bases between. The CDR3 sequence is 13 residues long. Written as DNA, the CDR3 is TGTGCCAGCAGTTTAACAGCGAACACTGAAGCTTTCTTT. This gives the protein CASSLTANTEAFF.

A few counts support this clonotype. This chain joins TRBV3-1 and TRBJ2-7, with a tentative D call TRBD2 (6 bases). Germline CDR1 reads LGHDT; CDR2 reads YNNKEL (reference sequence). The V gene lost 0 bases and the J gene lost 7 bases, with 13 bases spanning the gap. CDR3 length: 14 amino acids. CDR3: CASSQDLLAEEQYF. The DNA of the CDR3 is TGTGCCAGCAGCCAAGATCTACTAGCTGAAGAGCAGTACTTC.

The V call is TRBV6-1, the J call TRBJ2-4, with D possibly matching TRBD1 (6 bases). Germline CDR1 MNHNS, CDR2 SASEGT. CDR3 size: 13 residues. V lost 10 bases and J 9 bases, leaving 19 bases between the germline ends. The CDR3 DNA reads TGTGCCACAACTCAGGGGATAGATGGCATTCAGTACTTC. This sequence encodes CATTQGIDGIQYF.

This clonotype was picked up a small number of times. The genes are TRBV5-8 and TRBJ1-4, with unresolved D. The germline gives CDR1 SGHTS, CDR2 YDEGEE. This CDR3 has 14 amino acids. Trimming took off 1 base at V and 4 bases at J, with 8 bases between the two ends. The CDR3 coding sequence is TGTGCCAGCAGCTTGTCCATCAATAATGAAAAACTGTTTTTT. Translation: CASSLSINNEKLFF.

There are many counts of this clonotype. The chain has TRBV18 and TRBJ2-1; no clear D gene. V lost 2 bases, J lost 6 bases, and 2 bases lay in between. In germline, CDR1 is KGHSH, CDR2 LQKENI. There are 11 residues in the CDR3. CDR3 coding DNA: TGTGCCAGCTCACCAGGCAATGAGCAGTTCTTC. Translation gives CASSPGNEQFF.

This clonotype was recorded many times. J is TRBJ2-1 and V is TRBV29-1, with TRBD2 identical over 7 bases. V was pared by 4 bases and J by 8 bases, with 14 bases of the junction left unmatched. Looked up from germline, CDR1 is SQVTM and CDR2 is ANQGSEA. This CDR3 contains 15 residues. The CDR3, as DNA: TGCAGCGTTGGGCTACCAGCGGGGCGCCACGATGAGCAGTTCTTC. It is translated as CSVGLPAGRHDEQFF.

The chain combines TRBV28 with TRBJ2-7; 8 bases agree with TRBD2. Trimming took 7 bases from V and 5 from J; bases not matched to a gene: 7. Germline V lookup: CDR1 MDHEN, CDR2 SYDVKM. This CDR3 spans 13 amino acids. The CDR3 is CASTFNGRDEQYF. The CDR3, as DNA: TGTGCCAGCACCTTCAACGGGAGGGACGAGCAGTACTTC.

This clonotype was counted ten times or more. The J gene is TRBJ2-2, the V gene TRBV6-2 or TRBV6-3; D call uncertain. Trimming left V 4 bases short and J 4 bases short, with 10 bases between. The CDR3 sequence is 14 residues long. Germline V lookup: CDR1 MNHEY, CDR2 SVGEGT. In DNA, the CDR3 is TGTGCCAGCAGTTTGCGCCTAGTCACCGGGGAGCTGTTTTTT. Residues: CASSLRLVTGELFF.

The gene calls are TRBV5-1 and TRBJ1-4; unclear D gene. Germline CDR1 reads SGHRS; CDR2 reads YFSETQ. CDR3 size: 14 residues. V lost 0 bases, J lost 7 bases, and 10 bases lay in between. The CDR3 sequence: CASSLGSSSEKLFF. The CDR3, as DNA: TGCGCCAGCAGCTTGGGAAGCTCCAGTGAAAAACTGTTTTTT.

The chain is built from TRBV2 and TRBJ2-2; the D gene is possibly TRBD1 (6 bases). This CDR3 spans 15 amino acids. The germline V gene has CDR1 SNHLY and CDR2 FYNNEI. V shed 10 bases and J shed 3 bases, with 18 bases lying between them. The CDR3 DNA reads TGTGCCAACAGGCCGACAGGTTCCGACACCGGGGAGCTGTTTTTT. This gives the protein CANRPTGSDTGELFF.

The J gene is TRBJ1-4, the V gene TRBV20-1; D perhaps matches TRBD1 (6 bases). V gave up 6 bases and J gave up 5 bases, with 10 bases separating them. Germline CDR1 is DFQATT and CDR2 is SNEGSKA (reference sequence). There are 12 residues in the CDR3. The CDR3 loop reads CSAKGTNEKLFF. Written as DNA, the CDR3 is TGCAGTGCCAAAGGGACAAATGAAAAACTGTTTTTT.

This sequence joins TRBV7-9 and TRBJ1-1; TRBD1 is a possible D gene (5 bases). Germline lookup yields CDR1 SEHNR and CDR2 FQNEAQ (reference sequence). V lost 4 bases and J lost 4, with 19 bases in between. The CDR3 consists of 16 residues. CDR3: CASSSLEGGGTTEAFF. Here the CDR3 DNA reads TGTGCCAGCAGCTCCCTCGAGGGTGGAGGGACCACTGAAGCTTTCTTT.

This clonotype occurred a few times. J is TRBJ2-5 and V is TRBV7-2; the match to TRBD2 covers 14 bases. This CDR3 has 17 amino acids. CDR1 SGHTA and CDR2 FQGNSA come from the germline V gene. Trimming cost V 4 bases and J 5 bases; bases outside gene matches: 9. CDR3 loop: CASSSLPGLAGGETQYF. The DNA for the CDR3 is TGTGCCAGCAGCTCCCTCCCCGGACTAGCGGGAGGCGAGACCCAGTACTTC.

Only a few counts were recorded for this clonotype. In nucleotides, the CDR3 is TGTGCCAGCAGCCCATGGGGACCGGCGACAGATACGCAGTATTTT. Translation: CASSPWGPATDTQYF. The chain combines TRBV6-5 with TRBJ2-3; perhaps D is TRBD1 or TRBD2 (5 bases each). This CDR3 has 15 residues. Germline V CDR1 and CDR2: MNHEY, SVGAGI. Trimming left V 6 bases short and J 3 bases short, with 16 bases between.

This clonotype was seen a handful of times. The V and J genes are TRBV20-1 and TRBJ2-3; the D gene could be TRBD1 or TRBD2 (5 bases each). The CDR3 is made up of 15 amino acids. V was shortened by 0 bases and J by 1 base, with 11 bases between the two germline ends. Germline CDR1 and CDR2: DFQATT and SNEGSKA (reference sequence). The CDR3: CSARDWQGRTDTQYF. The CDR3, as DNA: TGCAGTGCTAGAGATTGGCAGGGACGCACAGATACGCAGTATTTT.

This chain joins TRBV2 and TRBJ2-7; no definite D call. Germline CDR1 is SNHLY and CDR2 is FYNNEI. The CDR3 is made up of 12 amino acids. Between the trimmed V and J ends, which lost 4 bases and 6 bases, there was a span of 10 bases. CDR3 DNA: TGTGCCAGCAGTGTCCTCCCTCTCGAGCAGTACTTC. It translates to CASSVLPLEQYF.

This clonotype was counted only a few times. This rearrangement joins TRBV6-1 to TRBJ2-7; maybe TRBD1 (6 bases). The length of the CDR3 is 12 residues. Trimming took 8 bases from V and 5 from J, leaving 13 bases between them. CDR1 and CDR2 from the germline V gene are MNHNS and SASEGT. CDR3 protein: CASLTGIHEQYF. The CDR3 DNA reads as TGTGCCAGCCTTACAGGGATCCACGAGCAGTACTTC.

This clonotype has ten or more counts. The chain employs TRBV7-8 and TRBJ2-1; 9 positions match TRBD2. CDR3 length: 17 amino acids. Germline loops: CDR1 SGHVS, CDR2 FQNEAQ. V dropped 1 base and J dropped 6; count of bases not matched to a gene: 10. The CDR3 loop is CASSLDYGLAGTNEQFF. DNA for the CDR3: TGTGCCAGCAGCTTAGATTACGGGCTAGCGGGAACCAATGAGCAGTTCTTC.

This clonotype has just a few counts. This chain connects TRBV11-2 to TRBJ2-1; maybe TRBD2 (5 bases). CDR1 is SGHAT and CDR2 is FQNNGV in the germline V gene. CDR3 length: 15 amino acids. V lost 5 bases and J 4 bases, leaving 15 bases between the germline ends. The DNA of the CDR3 is TGTGCCAGCAGCCTCGGACTGGGCGAGTACAATGAGCAGTTCTTC. It is translated as CASSLGLGEYNEQFF.

CDR3 DNA: TGTGCCACCAGTGATCGTGGACAGACACTCACCGGGGAGCTGTTTTTT. Protein: CATSDRGQTLTGELFF. The J gene is TRBJ2-2, the V gene TRBV24-1, with D perhaps TRBD1 (6 bases). V was trimmed by 3 bases and J by 4 bases, leaving 14 bases between them. The CDR3 is 16 amino acids. The germline CDR1 and CDR2 sequences are KGHDR and SFDVKD.

The V and J genes are TRBV27 and TRBJ1-1; the match to TRBD1 covers 12 bases. The germline V gene has CDR1 MNHEY and CDR2 SMNVEV (reference sequence). Unmatched junction bases numbered 1, after V lost 4 bases and J lost 4 bases. The CDR3 extends over 14 amino acids. The CDR3 reads CASSWGQGATEAFF. The CDR3 coding sequence is TGTGCCAGCAGTTGGGGACAGGGGGCCACTGAAGCTTTCTTT.

This clonotype was counted many times. The CDR3 sequence: CSATTGTMFSYEQYF. CDR3 bases: TGCAGTGCTACGACCGGGACAATGTTCTCCTACGAGCAGTACTTC. This rearrangement joins TRBV20-1 to TRBJ2-7, with a possible D match to TRBD1 (6 bases). Trimming removed 4 bases from V and 0 bases from J, with 16 bases in between. CDR3 length equals 15 residues. The germline V gene encodes CDR1 DFQATT and CDR2 SNEGSKA (reference sequence).

Written as DNA, the CDR3 is TGTGCCAGCAGCACAATAGGGGGGAGTTGGTACGAGCAGTACTTC. Residues: CASSTIGGSWYEQYF. This rearrangement joins TRBV7-6 to TRBJ2-7; D might be TRBD1 or TRBD2, each matching 6 bases. With 5 bases removed from V and 4 bases from J, the gap between germline ends came to 18 bases. This CDR3 comprises 15 residues. CDR1 and CDR2 from the germline V gene are SGHVS and FNYEAQ.

In this sample, this clonotype turned up many times. The chain uses TRBV5-6 and TRBJ1-1; D call uncertain. This CDR3 contains 13 residues. Germline V gene lookup returns CDR1 SGHDT and CDR2 YYEEEE. Trimming took 2 bases from V and 3 from J, leaving 8 bases between them. In nucleotides, the CDR3 is TGTGCCAGCAGCTTCCCCTGGGACACTGAAGCTTTCTTT. Protein product: CASSFPWDTEAFF.

The chain couples TRBV6-6 to TRBJ2-1, with D uncertain. Trimming removed 6 bases from V and 1 base from J, with 7 bases in between. CDR3 length: 13 residues. Germline-derived CDR1 and CDR2 are MNHNY and SVGAGI (reference sequence). In DNA, the CDR3 is TGTGCCAGCAGCGGAGAGTCCTACAATGAGCAGTTCTTC. This sequence encodes CASSGESYNEQFF.

This clonotype was seen a handful of times. Sequence at one end of the junction differs from germline and may be a read error. This chain uses TRBV7-7 with TRBJ2-3; perhaps TRBD2 as D (7 bases). Germline V gene lookup returns CDR1 SSHAT and CDR2 FNYEAQ (reference sequence). The CDR3 extends over 16 amino acids. The CDR3 DNA reads as TGTGCCAGCAGCTTAGGAGTCGGCGGGGGCACTGATACGCAGTATTTT. This sequence encodes CASSLGVGGGTDTQYF.

This clonotype was counted between two and nine times. V is TRBV29-1 and J is TRBJ2-3; D unresolved. V was cut by 1 base and J by 5 bases, with 16 bases left in between. Germline V gene sequence: CDR1 SQVTM, CDR2 ANQGSEA. This CDR3 spans 15 amino acids. The CDR3 DNA reads as TGCAGCGTTGAAGCAACATTAAGGATCGGAGATACGCAGTATTTT. Encoded protein: CSVEATLRIGDTQYF.

The V call is TRBV20-1, the J call TRBJ2-7; a weak D match, TRBD2 (6 bases). Germline CDR1 DFQATT, CDR2 SNEGSKA (reference sequence). This CDR3 spans 15 amino acids. Trimming took off 0 bases at V and 4 bases at J, with 16 bases between the two ends. The CDR3 DNA sequence: TGCAGTGCTAGAGATCCAGTTCCAGGGAGGTACGAGCAGTACTTC. It codes for CSARDPVPGRYEQYF.